This T cell receptor beta chain derives from a study of Ad26.COV2.S vaccination and SARS-CoV-2 variants. This CDR3 comprises 15 residues. After removal of 0 bases from V and 5 bases from J, the junction contained 3 bases not matched to a gene. Germline CDR1 SGHRS, CDR2 YFSETQ. TCRdb's table, derived via immunoSEQ multiplex PCR, lists solely in-frame clones and lacks some. The sample carries 440,000 or so clones, 80% to 90% recorded once. With respect to this clone: Antigen: not known.

Study results and limitations: Placebo and vaccine recipients had non-spike TCR breadth that was similar. Total responses of T cells may have been underestimated by the analyses of TCR breadth and depth.

Treatment: around 19 received Ad26.COV2.S at low or high dose, single or two shots; about 5 received placebo; per-sample allocation not given. Sampling occurred on day 63 after the first vaccine or placebo injection. Wuhan-strain SARS-CoV-2 spike was expressed by the Ad26 vector that made up the vaccine. Specimen: peripheral blood, collected in a trial of Ad26.COV2.S vaccine versus placebo. This TCR was sampled from a person aged 18-65 years who received the Ad26.COV2.S COVID-19 vaccine or a placebo. V gene TRBV5-1 combines with J gene TRBJ1-2, with 11 bases identical to TRBD1. CDR3 sequence (DNA): TGCGCCAGCAGCTTGGGTGGACAGGGGGCTTATGGCTACACCTTC. It encodes CASSLGGQGAYGYTF.